This entry is about one T cell receptor (beta chain). Its antigen has not been determined. No much larger clonotype is one base removed from it; base qualities were not supplied. Library prep was done by the immunoSEQ multiplex PCR assay. This immuneACCESS table, as held by TCRdb, lists in-frame sequences with V and J called but not all clones. Of the missing ones, under half trace to an unresolved V gene in checked studies; the others have no known cause. The sample yields approximately 75,000 clones; around 90% were counted once. 0.4% to 0.45% of the sample is held by the ten biggest clonotypes. The sample is drawn from a study of technical replicates of blood from a handful of donors (dated by TCRdb to 2016 to 2017). Per the germline V gene, SGHVS is the CDR1 and FQNEAQ is the CDR2. The CDR3, cysteine through phenylalanine, is 15 amino acids long. The CDR3 DNA has 45 bases and is translated from base 1. The V end gives up 5 bases and the J end 9 bases, leaving 10 bases in the junction not matched to a gene.

The rearranged chain carries TRBV7-8 and TRBJ1-5, with 10 bases aligning to TRBD1. The clonotype comes from a human donor in good health. Sequencing used T cells isolated from PBMCs. The CDR3 is CASSTTGGEWGPQHF. The DNA is TGTGCCAGCAGCACGACAGGGGGCGAATGGGGGCCCCAGCATTTT. Reference TRBV7-8 and TRBJ1-5 proteins supply the regions before and after the CDR3; the full variable domain is: GAGVSQSPRYKVAKRGQDVALRCDPISGHVSLFWYQQALGQGPEFLTYFQNEAQLDKSGLPSDRFFAERPEGSVSTLKIQRTQQEDSAVYLCASSTTGGEWGPQHFGDGTRLSIL.